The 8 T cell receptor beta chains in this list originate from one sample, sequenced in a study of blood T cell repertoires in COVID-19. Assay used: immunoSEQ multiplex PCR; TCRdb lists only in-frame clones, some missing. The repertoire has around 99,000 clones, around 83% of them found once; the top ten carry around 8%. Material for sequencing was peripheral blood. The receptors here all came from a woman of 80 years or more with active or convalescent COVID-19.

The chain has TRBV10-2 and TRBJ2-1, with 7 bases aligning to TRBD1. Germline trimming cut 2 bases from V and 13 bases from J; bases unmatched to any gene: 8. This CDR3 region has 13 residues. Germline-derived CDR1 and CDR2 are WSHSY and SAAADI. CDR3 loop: CASSENFRDSQFF. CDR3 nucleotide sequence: TGCGCCAGCAGTGAGAATTTCCGGGACAGCCAGTTCTTC.

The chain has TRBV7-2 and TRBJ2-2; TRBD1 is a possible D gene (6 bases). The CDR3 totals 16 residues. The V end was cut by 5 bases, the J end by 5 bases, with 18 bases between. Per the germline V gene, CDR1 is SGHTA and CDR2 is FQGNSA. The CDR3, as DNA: TGTGCCAGCAGCCGTCAAGGACAGAGAAGGACCGGGGAGCTGTTTTTT. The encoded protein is CASSRQGQRRTGELFF. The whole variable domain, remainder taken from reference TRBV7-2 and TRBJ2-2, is GAGVSQSPSNKVTEKGKDVELRCDPISGHTALYWYRQSLGQGLEFLIYFQGNSAPDKSGLPSDRFSAERTGGSVSTLTIQRTQQEDSAVYLCASSRQGQRRTGELFFGEGSRLTVL.

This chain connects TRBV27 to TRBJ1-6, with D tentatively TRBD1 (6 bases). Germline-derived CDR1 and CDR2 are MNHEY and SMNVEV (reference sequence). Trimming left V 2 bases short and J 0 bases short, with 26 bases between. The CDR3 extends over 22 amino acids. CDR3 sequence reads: CASSLRERGRGSSSSYNSPLHF. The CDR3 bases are TGTGCCAGCAGTTTACGTGAACGGGGCAGGGGAAGTTCTAGCTCCTATAATTCACCCCTCCACTTT.

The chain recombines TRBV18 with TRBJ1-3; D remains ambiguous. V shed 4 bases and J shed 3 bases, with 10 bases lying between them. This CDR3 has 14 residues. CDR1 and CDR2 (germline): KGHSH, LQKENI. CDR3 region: CASSQRAYGNTIYF. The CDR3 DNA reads TGTGCCAGCTCACAGAGGGCTTATGGAAACACCATATATTTT.

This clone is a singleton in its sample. Here the CDR3 DNA reads TGTGCCAGCAGCCTTAGGGGGCACCGGTCTAATGAAAAACTGTTTTTT. Protein: CASSLRGHRSNEKLFF. J is TRBJ1-4 and V is TRBV5-6; 7 bases agree with TRBD1. The CDR3 sequence is 16 residues long. Per germline, CDR1 SGHDT and CDR2 YYEEEE. V shed 4 bases, J shed 3 bases, and the junction held 9 bases outside the gene matches.

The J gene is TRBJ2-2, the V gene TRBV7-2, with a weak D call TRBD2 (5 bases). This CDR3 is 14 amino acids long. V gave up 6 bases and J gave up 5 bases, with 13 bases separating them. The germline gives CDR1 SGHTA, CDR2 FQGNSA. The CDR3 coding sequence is TGTGCCAGCAGTCCTAGACGGGGAACCGGGGAGCTGTTTTTT. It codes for CASSPRRGTGELFF.

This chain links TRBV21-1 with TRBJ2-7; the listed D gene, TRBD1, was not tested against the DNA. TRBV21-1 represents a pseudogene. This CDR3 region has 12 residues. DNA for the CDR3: TGTGCCGGTCAACAGGACTCCTACGAGCAGTACTTC. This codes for CAGQQDSYEQYF.

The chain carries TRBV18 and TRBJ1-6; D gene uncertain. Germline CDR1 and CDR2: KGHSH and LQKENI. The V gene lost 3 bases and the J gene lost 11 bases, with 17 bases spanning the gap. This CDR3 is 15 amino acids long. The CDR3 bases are TGTGCCAGCTCACCGCGCTACGAGGCTTCAGCACCCCTCCACTTT. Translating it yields CASSPRYEASAPLHF.